The subject of this entry is one T cell receptor (beta chain). The target antigen is unknown. With the ViraFEST assay, the study expanded antigen-specific CD4+ T cells using viral peptide pools, then sequenced them. It was after 10 days of culture that CD4+ T cells were isolated. The cohort was immunized with two doses of either the BNT162b2 or mRNA-1273 vaccine. For each well, about 1.8 million PBMC were cultured with 9 to 10 IU/ml IL-2 and roughly 9.8 ug/ml peptides. Cultures received IL-2 medium that replaced half the medium on days 3 and 7. The germline gives CDR1 DFQATT, CDR2 SNEGSKA (reference sequence). The ends were cut back, 5 bases at V and 2 bases at J, with 7 bases in the middle. The length of the CDR3 is 11 residues. This specimen comes from a study of vaccination effects on CD4 cells after COVID-19. TCRdb keeps only in-frame clones here, not all; method: immunoSEQ multiplex PCR. Among roughly 30,000 clones listed, roughly 70% were seen once.

Study observations and caveats: Clones induced by infection and by vaccine showed marked clonal contraction late after vaccination. Few convalescent patients were studied, and early post-infection samples were lacking.

The sample was CD4+ T cells from PBMCs cultured with HCoV-NL63 spike peptides, taken after COVID-19 vaccination. This chain connects TRBV20-1 to TRBJ2-7; D gene uncertain. This TCR derives from a human donor who received a COVID-19 vaccine. The CDR3 region is CSAQGPYEQYF. CDR3 sequence (DNA): TGCAGTGCTCAAGGACCCTACGAGCAGTACTTC.